The 2 T cell receptor beta chains presented below share a single source sample, sequenced in a study of cytomegalovirus exposure and HLA in healthy donors. Data came from immunoSEQ multiplex PCR; TCRdb stores just in-frame clones and leaves some out. This repertoire shows 150,000 to 200,000 clones, roughly 89% found once; its top ten account for 3% to 3.5%. Specimen: PBMCs. The receptors derive from a woman younger than 35 in good health and CMV-seropositive.

The count of this clone is one. The V and J genes are TRBV6-1 and TRBJ1-4; TRBD1 is a possible D gene (5 bases). The germline V gene has CDR1 MNHNS and CDR2 SASEGT. The CDR3 is 15 amino acids. The V end lost 5 bases, the J end lost 0 bases, and 10 bases lay between the germline ends. DNA of the CDR3: TGTGCCAGCAGTCCCCCAGGGTCAACTAATGAAAAACTGTTTTTT. Protein product: CASSPPGSTNEKLFF.

The chain joins TRBV29-1 to TRBJ2-1; a possible D gene is TRBD1 (6 bases). There are 16 residues in the CDR3. The ends were cut back, 5 bases at V and 3 bases at J, with 20 bases in the middle. Per germline, CDR1 SQVTM and CDR2 ANQGSEA. This chain's CDR3 is CSVLDGQSMDYNEQFF. CDR3 DNA sequence: TGCAGCGTTTTGGATGGACAGAGTATGGACTACAATGAGCAGTTCTTC.